This TCR beta chain was identified during a study of memory CD4+ T cells and cytomegalovirus serostatus. This CDR3 region has 14 residues. The V gene lost 6 bases and the J gene lost 2 bases, with 13 bases spanning the gap. The germline gives CDR1 MNHGY, CDR2 SVAAGI. Profiled with immunoSEQ multiplex PCR; TCRdb holds only in-frame clones, not every one. The sample holds 50,000 to 65,000 clones, 60% to 80% seen once. The sort gate was single viable CD3+CD4+CD8-CD45RO+ cells for memory CD4+ T cells. The clonotype comes from an adult in good health and CMV-seronegative. The sequenced material came from memory CD4+ T cells from blood. This rearrangement joins TRBV6-9 to TRBJ1-2; D is possibly TRBD1 (5 bases). The CDR3 sequence is CASSPTATNYGYTF. The CDR3 bases are TGTGCCAGCAGCCCGACAGCTACCAACTATGGCTACACCTTC.